The source of this T cell receptor beta chain is a study of blood T cells in healthy people across ages. Study-level findings and limits: Expanded clonotype changes were possibly confounded by unknown donor CMV status. Roughly linearly, TCR beta diversity per million T cells fell as age increased.

It was with a sample-barcoded 5' primer and a J-beta primer mix that a second PCR of roughly 7 to 12 cycles was run. TCRdb re-derived calls from the 5' RACE reads in MiXCR, one entry per CDR3 protein. The data contain 1.5 million to 2 million distinct CDR3 sequences, about 28% of them singletons. The donors, healthy Caucasians from Russia, were aged roughly 6 to 100. The CDR3 length is 13 residues. Germline CDR1 and CDR2: SNHLY and FYNNEI. V was shortened by 8 bases and J by 4 bases, with 12 bases between the two germline ends. With regard to this clonotype: Its antigen remains unidentified.

The material sequenced was blood. The chain has TRBV2 and TRBJ2-1; no firm D call. The TCR was taken from a woman aged 30 to 39 in good health. In nucleotides, the CDR3 is TGTGCCAGCGGGGTGACACTATACAATGAGCAGTTCTTC. Translating gives CASGVTLYNEQFF.